A single TCR beta chain is shown here with its context. CDR3 length: 14 amino acids. The germline V gene has CDR1 MNHNS and CDR2 SASEGT. Losses at the gene ends were 3 bases for V and 7 bases for J; bases not matched to a gene: 6. This specimen belongs to a study of blood T cell repertoires in COVID-19. Across the study: Sites across the United States, Italy and Spain contributed samples from acute and convalescent COVID-19. PBMCs, B-cell-depleted T cells, or T cells were the source of the cDNA or gDNA that made up the material.

In the study's own analysis: Scientists estimated how many nucleated cells there were by amplifying reference gene primers. Sequencing used immunoSEQ multiplex PCR; TCRdb keeps in-frame clones, though not all of them. From that table come the V and J calls and clone size; the DNA was used to work out D and trimming. The table includes about 90,000 clones, around 90% detected once. The rearrangement links TRBV6-1 to TRBJ1-2, with 9 bases aligning to TRBD1. The sample taken for sequencing was peripheral blood. The TCR sequence derives from a woman in her 70s with acute or convalescent COVID-19. The CDR3 protein is CASSEDRGFGGYTF. As DNA, the CDR3 is TGTGCCAGCAGTGAGGACAGGGGATTCGGTGGCTACACCTTC.